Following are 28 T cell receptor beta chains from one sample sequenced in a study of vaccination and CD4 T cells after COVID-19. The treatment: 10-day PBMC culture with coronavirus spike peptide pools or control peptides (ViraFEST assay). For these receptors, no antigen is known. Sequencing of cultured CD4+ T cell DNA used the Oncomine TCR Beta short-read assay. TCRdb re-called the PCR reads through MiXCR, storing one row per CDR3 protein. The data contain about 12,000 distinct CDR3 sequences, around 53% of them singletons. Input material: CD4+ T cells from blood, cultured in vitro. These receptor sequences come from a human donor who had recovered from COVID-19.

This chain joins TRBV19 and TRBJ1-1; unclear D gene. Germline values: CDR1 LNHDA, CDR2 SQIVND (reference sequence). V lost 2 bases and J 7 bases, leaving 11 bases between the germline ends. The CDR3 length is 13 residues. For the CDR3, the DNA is TGTGCCAGTAGTATAACGCCGGGGAATGAAGCTTTCTTT. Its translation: CASSITPGNEAFF. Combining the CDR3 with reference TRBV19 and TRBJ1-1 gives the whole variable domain DGGITQSPKYLFRKEGQNVTLSCEQNLNHDAMYWYRQDPGQGLRLIYYSQIVNDFQKGDIAEGYSVSREKKESFPLTVTSAQKNPTAFYLCASSITPGNEAFFGQGTRLTVV.

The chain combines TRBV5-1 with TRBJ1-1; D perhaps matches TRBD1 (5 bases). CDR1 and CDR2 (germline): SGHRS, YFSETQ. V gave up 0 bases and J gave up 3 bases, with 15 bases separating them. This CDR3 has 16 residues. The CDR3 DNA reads TGCGCCAGCAGCTTGGCCGGGGCAGGGAGAGACACTGAAGCTTTCTTT. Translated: CASSLAGAGRDTEAFF.

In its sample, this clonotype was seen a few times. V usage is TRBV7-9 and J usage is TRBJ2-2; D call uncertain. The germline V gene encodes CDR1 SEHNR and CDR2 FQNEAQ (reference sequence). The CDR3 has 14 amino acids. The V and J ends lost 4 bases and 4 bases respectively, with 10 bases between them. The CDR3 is CASSSLRSTGELFF. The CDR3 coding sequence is TGTGCCAGCAGCTCGCTCCGGTCCACCGGGGAGCTGTTTTTT.

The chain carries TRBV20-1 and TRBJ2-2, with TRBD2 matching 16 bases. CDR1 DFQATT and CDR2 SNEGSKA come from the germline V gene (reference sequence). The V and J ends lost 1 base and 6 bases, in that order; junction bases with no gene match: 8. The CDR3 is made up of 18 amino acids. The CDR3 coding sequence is TGCAGTGCTAGAGTTCCTCTCGGGACTAGCGGGAGGGCCGGGGAGCTGTTTTTT. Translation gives CSARVPLGTSGRAGELFF.

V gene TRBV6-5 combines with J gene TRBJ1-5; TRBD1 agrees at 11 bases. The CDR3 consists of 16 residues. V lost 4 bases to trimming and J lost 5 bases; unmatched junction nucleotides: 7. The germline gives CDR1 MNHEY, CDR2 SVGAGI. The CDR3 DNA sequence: TGTGCCAGCAGTTCCTACGGACAGGGGGCACATCAGCCCCAGCATTTT. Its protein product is CASSSYGQGAHQPQHF.

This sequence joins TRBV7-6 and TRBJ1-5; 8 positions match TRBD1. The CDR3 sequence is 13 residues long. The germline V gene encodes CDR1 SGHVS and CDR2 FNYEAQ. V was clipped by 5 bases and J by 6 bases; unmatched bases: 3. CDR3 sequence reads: CASSIDRGQPQHF. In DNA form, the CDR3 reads TGTGCCAGCAGCATAGACAGGGGTCAGCCCCAGCATTTT.

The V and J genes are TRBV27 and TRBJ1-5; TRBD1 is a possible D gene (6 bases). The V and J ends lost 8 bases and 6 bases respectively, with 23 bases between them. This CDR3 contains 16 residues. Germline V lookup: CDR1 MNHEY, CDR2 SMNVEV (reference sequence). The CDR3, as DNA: TGTGCCAGCCGATTTCGCGGGGGCAGGGGTTCTCAGCCCCAGCATTTT. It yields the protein CASRFRGGRGSQPQHF.

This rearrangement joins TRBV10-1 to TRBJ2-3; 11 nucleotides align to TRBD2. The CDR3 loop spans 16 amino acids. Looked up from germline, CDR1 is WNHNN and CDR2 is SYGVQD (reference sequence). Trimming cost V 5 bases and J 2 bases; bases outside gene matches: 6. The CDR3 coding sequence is TGCGCCAGCAGTCCCGGGACTAGCGGATACACAGATACGCAGTATTTT. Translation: CASSPGTSGYTDTQYF.

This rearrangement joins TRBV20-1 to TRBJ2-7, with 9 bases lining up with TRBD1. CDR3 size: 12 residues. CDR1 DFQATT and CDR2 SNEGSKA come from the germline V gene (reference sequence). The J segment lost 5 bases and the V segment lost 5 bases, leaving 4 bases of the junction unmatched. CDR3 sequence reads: CSAGDRVDEQYF. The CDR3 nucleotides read TGCAGTGCTGGGGACAGGGTGGACGAGCAGTACTTC.

CDR3 nucleotides: TGTGCCAGCAGTCGCGACACTGAAGCTTTCTTT. The encoded protein is CASSRDTEAFF. The chain recombines TRBV28 with TRBJ1-1; no reliable D call. The V gene lost 5 bases and the J gene lost 3 bases, with 4 bases spanning the gap. CDR3 length equals 11 residues. Germline V gene sequence: CDR1 MDHEN, CDR2 SYDVKM.

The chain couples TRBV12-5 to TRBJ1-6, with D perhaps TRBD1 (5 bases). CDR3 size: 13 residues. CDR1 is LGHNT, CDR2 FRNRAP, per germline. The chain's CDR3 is CASTTEYNSPLHF. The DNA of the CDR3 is TGTGCCAGCACGACAGAATATAATTCACCCCTCCACTTT. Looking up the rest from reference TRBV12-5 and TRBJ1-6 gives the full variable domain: DARVTQTPRHKVTEMGQEVTMRCQPILGHNTVFWYRQTMMQGLELLAYFRNRAPLDDSGMPKDRFSAEMPDATLATLKIQPSEPRDSAVYFCASTTEYNSPLHFGNGTRLTVT.

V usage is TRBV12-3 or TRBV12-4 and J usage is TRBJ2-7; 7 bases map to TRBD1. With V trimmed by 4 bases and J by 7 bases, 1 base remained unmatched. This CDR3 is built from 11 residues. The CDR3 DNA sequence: TGTGCCAGCAGTTGGGGACAGGAGCAGTACTTC. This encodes CASSWGQEQYF.

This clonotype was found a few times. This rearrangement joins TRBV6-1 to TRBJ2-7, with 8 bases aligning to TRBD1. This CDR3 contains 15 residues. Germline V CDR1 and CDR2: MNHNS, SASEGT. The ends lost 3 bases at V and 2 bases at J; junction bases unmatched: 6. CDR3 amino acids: CASSDLFRGPYEQYF. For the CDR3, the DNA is TGTGCCAGCAGTGACCTTTTCAGGGGGCCCTACGAGCAGTACTTC.

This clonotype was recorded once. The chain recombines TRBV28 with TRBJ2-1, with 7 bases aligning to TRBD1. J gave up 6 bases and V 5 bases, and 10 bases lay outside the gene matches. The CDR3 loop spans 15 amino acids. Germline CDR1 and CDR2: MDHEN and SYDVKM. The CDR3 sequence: CASSGRSPGGNEQFF. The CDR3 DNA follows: TGTGCCAGCAGTGGCCGCTCCCCAGGGGGCAATGAGCAGTTCTTC.

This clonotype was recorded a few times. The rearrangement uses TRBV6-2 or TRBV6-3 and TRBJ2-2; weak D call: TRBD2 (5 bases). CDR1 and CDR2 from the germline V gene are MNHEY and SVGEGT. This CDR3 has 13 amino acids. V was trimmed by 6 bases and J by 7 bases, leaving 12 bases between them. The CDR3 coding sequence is TGTGCCAGCAGCCGCCAGCGGAACGGGGAGCTGTTTTTT. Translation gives CASSRQRNGELFF.

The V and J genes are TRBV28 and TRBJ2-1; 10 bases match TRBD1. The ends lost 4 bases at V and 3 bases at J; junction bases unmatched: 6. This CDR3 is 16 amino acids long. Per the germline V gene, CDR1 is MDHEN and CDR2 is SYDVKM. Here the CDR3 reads CASSSPGTGDYNEQFF. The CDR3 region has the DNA TGTGCCAGCAGTTCCCCCGGGACAGGGGACTACAATGAGCAGTTCTTC. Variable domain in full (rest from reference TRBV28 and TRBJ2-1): DVKVTQSSRYLVKRTGEKVFLECVQDMDHENMFWYRQDPGLGLRLIYFSYDVKMKEKGDIPEGYSVSREKKERFSLILESASTNQTSMYLCASSSPGTGDYNEQFFGPGTRLTVL.

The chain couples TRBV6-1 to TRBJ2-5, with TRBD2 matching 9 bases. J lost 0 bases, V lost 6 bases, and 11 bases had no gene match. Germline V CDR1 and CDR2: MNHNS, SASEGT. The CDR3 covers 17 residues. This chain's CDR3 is CASSPAGGGMYQETQYF. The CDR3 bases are TGTGCCAGCAGCCCGGCGGGGGGGGGGATGTACCAAGAGACCCAGTACTTC.

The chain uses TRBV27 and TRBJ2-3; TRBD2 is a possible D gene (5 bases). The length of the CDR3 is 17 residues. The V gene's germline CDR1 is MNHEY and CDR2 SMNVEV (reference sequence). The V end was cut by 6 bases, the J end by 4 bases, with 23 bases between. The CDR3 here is CASRTRASLERSDTQYF. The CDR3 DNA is TGTGCCAGCAGGACGAGGGCCAGCTTGGAAAGGTCAGATACGCAGTATTTT.

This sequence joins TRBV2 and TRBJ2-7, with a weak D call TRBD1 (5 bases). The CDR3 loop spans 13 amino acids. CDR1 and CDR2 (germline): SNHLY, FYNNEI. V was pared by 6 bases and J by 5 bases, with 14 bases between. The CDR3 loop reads CASRTRASDEQYF. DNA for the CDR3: TGTGCCAGCAGAACCAGGGCTTCTGACGAGCAGTACTTC.

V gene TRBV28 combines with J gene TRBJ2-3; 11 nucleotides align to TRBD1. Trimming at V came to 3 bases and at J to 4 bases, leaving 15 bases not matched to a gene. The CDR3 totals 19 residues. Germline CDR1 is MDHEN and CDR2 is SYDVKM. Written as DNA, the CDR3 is TGTGCCAGCAGTTTCTCCATATCCACCCCGGGACAGGGGGCAGATACGCAGTATTTT. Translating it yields CASSFSISTPGQGADTQYF. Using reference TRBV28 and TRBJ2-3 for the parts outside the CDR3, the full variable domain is DVKVTQSSRYLVKRTGEKVFLECVQDMDHENMFWYRQDPGLGLRLIYFSYDVKMKEKGDIPEGYSVSREKKERFSLILESASTNQTSMYLCASSFSISTPGQGADTQYFGPGTRLTVL.

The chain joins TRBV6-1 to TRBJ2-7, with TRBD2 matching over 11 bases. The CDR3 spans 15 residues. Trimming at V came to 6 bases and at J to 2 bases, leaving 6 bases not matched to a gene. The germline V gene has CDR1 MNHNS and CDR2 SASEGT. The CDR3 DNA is TGTGCCAGCAGCCCCGGGACTAGCGGAACCTACGAGCAGTACTTC. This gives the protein CASSPGTSGTYEQYF.

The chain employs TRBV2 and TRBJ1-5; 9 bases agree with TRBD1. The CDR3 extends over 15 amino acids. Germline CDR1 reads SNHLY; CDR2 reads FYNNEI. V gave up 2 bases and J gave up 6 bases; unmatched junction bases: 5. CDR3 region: CASSESSGQGQPQHF. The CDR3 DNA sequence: TGTGCCAGCAGTGAATCGTCGGGACAGGGTCAGCCCCAGCATTTT.

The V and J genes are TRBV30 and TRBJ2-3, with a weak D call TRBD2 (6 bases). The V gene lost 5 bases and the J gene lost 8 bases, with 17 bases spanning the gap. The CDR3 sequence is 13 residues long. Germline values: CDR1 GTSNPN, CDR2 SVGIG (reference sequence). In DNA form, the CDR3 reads TGTGCCTGGGAAAAAGGGCGGGGAGCTACGCAGTATTTT. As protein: CAWEKGRGATQYF.

The CDR3 region has the DNA TGCAGTGCTAGTCCAGTGGGTAGCGGGGGGAACAATGAGCAGTTCTTC. Residues: CSASPVGSGGNNEQFF. The chain employs TRBV20-1 and TRBJ2-1; 10 positions agree with TRBD2. Trimming cost V 3 bases and J 5 bases; bases outside gene matches: 10. Germline V lookup: CDR1 DFQATT, CDR2 SNEGSKA (reference sequence). The CDR3 spans 16 residues.

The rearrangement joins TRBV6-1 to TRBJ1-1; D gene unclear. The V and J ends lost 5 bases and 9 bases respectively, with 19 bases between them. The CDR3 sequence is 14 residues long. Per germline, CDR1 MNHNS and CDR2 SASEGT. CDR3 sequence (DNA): TGTGCCAGCAGTCAACGGTTGTCCCAAAATCAAGCTTTCTTT. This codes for CASSQRLSQNQAFF.

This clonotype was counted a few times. This chain's CDR3 is CASSLRRGPNTGELFF. CDR3 sequence (DNA): TGTGCCAGCAGCTTAAGACGGGGGCCGAACACCGGGGAGCTGTTTTTT. This sequence joins TRBV7-8 and TRBJ2-2; the D call may be TRBD1 or TRBD2 (6 bases each). The CDR3 has 16 residues. From germline, CDR1 is SGHVS and CDR2 FQNEAQ. V was pared by 2 bases and J by 0 bases, with 10 bases between.

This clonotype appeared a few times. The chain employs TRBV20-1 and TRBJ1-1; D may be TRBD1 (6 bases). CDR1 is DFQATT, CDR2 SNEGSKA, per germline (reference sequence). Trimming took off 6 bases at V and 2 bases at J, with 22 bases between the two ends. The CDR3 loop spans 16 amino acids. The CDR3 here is CSASGTGGADNTEAFF. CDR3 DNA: TGCAGTGCCTCAGGTACCGGGGGCGCGGATAACACTGAAGCTTTCTTT.

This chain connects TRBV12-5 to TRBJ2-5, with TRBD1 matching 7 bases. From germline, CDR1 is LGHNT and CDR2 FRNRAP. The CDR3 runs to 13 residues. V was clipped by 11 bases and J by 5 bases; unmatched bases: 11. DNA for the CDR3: TGTGCTTGCATGAAGGGGGCCGGGGAGACCCAGTACTTC. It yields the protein CACMKGAGETQYF.